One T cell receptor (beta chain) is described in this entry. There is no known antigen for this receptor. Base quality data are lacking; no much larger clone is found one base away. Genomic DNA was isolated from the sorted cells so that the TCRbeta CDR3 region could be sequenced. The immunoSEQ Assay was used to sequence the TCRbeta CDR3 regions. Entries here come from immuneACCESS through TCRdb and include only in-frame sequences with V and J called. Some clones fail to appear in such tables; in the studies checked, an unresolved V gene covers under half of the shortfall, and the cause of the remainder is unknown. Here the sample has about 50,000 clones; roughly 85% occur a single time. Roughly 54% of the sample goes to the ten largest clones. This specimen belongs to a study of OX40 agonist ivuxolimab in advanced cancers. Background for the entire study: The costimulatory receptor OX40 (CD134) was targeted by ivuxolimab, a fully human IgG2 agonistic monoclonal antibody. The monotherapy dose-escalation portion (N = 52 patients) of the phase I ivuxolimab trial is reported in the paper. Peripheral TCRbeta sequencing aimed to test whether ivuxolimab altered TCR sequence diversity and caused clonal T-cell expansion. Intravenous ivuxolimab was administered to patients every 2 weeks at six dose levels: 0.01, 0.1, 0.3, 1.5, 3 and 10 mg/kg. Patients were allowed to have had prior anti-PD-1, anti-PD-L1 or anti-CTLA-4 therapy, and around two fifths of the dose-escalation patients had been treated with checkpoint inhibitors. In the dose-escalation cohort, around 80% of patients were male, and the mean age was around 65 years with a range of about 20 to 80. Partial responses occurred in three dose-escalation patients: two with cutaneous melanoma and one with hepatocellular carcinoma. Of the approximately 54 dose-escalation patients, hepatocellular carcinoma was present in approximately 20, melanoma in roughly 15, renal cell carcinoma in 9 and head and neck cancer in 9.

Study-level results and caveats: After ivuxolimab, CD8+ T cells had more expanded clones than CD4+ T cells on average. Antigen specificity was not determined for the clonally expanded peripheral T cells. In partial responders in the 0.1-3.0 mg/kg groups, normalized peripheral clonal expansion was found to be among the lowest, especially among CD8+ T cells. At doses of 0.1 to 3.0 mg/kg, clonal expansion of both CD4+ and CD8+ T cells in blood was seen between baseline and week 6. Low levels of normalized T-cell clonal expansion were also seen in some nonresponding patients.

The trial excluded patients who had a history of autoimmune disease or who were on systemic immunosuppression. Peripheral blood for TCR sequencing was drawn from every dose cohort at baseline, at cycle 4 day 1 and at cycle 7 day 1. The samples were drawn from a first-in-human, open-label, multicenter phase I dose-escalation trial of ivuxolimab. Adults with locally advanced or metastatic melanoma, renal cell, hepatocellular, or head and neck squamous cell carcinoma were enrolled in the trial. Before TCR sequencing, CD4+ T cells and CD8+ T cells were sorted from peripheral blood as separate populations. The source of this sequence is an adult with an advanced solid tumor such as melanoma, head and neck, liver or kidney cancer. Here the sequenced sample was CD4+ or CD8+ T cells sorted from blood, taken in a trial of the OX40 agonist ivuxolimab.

CDR3 region: CAWSDNTGELFF. The DNA reads TGTGCCTGGAGTGATAACACCGGGGAGCTGTTTTTT. This receptor chain uses TRBV30 and TRBJ2-2; no D segment can be confidently identified. The junction carries 2 bases between V and J, which are trimmed by 1 base and 2 bases respectively. CDR1 and CDR2, looked up from the germline V gene (reference sequence), are GTSNPN and SVGIG. Taken from cysteine to phenylalanine, the CDR3 has 12 residues. Only the CDR3 DNA stays, 36 bases, in frame from base 1.